A selection of T cell receptor beta chains follows, all from one sample in a study of shared clonotypes between healthy human individuals. Data came from immunoSEQ multiplex PCR; TCRdb stores just in-frame clones and leaves some out. The table has about 700,000 clones, around two thirds seen once. The sequencing input was memory CD4+ T cells sorted from blood. All receptors come from a woman aged 30 to 39 in good health. Both conserved end residues are part of each CDR3. For some rows the clone size is stated as once, few or many, or as a class when expanded; others skip it.

>TRBV5-1|-|TRBJ1-2
CASSSGQSGYTF
>TRBV19|-|TRBJ2-5
CASSSRGRSETQYF
>TRBV5-1|many|TRBJ2-2
CASSLQTAYTGELFF
>TRBV7-9|-|TRBJ2-7
CASSLLGDGEQYF
>TRBV2|-|TRBJ1-4
CASSEEVDSEKLFF
>TRBV9|-|TRBJ2-2
CASSPRDYVRGRELFF
>TRBV11-3|-|TRBJ2-4
CASSLGGRSHIQYF
>TRBV5-5|-|TRBJ2-1
CASRKGGSGRAVFEQFF
>TRBV6-1|-|TRBJ2-5
CASSGPAGETQYF
>TRBV5-1|-|TRBJ2-2
CASSVGPSGTTGELFF
>TRBV5-1|few|TRBJ1-4
CASKISTNEKLFF
>TRBV18|-|TRBJ2-7
CASSPPSQRNYEQYF
>TRBV14|once|TRBJ1-2
CASSQGAGIGYTF
>TRBV28|-|TRBJ2-7
CASSPHSSYEQYF
>TRBV13|-|TRBJ1-2
CASSRQYYGYTF
>TRBV28|-|TRBJ1-5
CASSLAGQGMQPQHF
>TRBV5-1|-|TRBJ2-3
CASSLNSLSSNWGGDTQYF
>TRBV30|once|TRBJ2-2
CAWSGGQNTGELFF
>TRBV5-1|-|TRBJ1-1
CASSLGGGRAEAFF
>TRBV19|-|TRBJ2-3
CASSKSGRTSTDTQYF
>TRBV28|-|TRBJ2-3
CASSKSGQGAFIQYF
>TRBV10-3|-|TRBJ2-7
CAITENSYEQYF
>TRBV5-1|-|TRBJ2-7
CASSLDGNYEQYF
>TRBV10-2|few|TRBJ2-1
CASSLTNNEQFF
>TRBV28|-|TRBJ2-7
CASSNRGNHYEQYF
>TRBV21-1|-|TRBJ2-3
CASSKGDYFF
>TRBV29-1|-|TRBJ2-7
CSVEMRGQTYEQYF
>TRBV19|-|TRBJ1-2
CASIPGQGRHGYTF
>TRBV19|-|TRBJ2-1
CASSGREQYLNEQFF
>TRBV5-4|many|TRBJ2-1
CASSLVSGGNNEQFF
>TRBV11-2|few|TRBJ2-5
CASSSPRGGETQYF
>TRBV29-1|-|TRBJ1-1
CSVVPNTEAFF
>TRBV2|-|TRBJ2-1
CASSDTGTSEVLYEQFF
>TRBV7-3|once|TRBJ2-1
CASSPAGTSGGYNEQFF
>TRBV6-1|once|TRBJ2-7
CASSEGWGTSGPPYEQYF
>TRBV19|once|TRBJ2-1
CASSPGLVPEQFF
>TRBV25-1|few|TRBJ1-2
CASSEIGTVPSSNYGYTF
>TRBV6-1|-|TRBJ1-1
CASSGNRGRGGTEAFF
>TRBV5-4|-|TRBJ2-2
CASSLLIAGMITGELFF
>TRBV5-1|-|TRBJ1-1
CASSLDGQGKVTEAFF
>TRBV5-1|-|TRBJ1-4
CASSLAGPRNEKLFF
>TRBV2|-|TRBJ1-5
CASSESADQPQHF
>TRBV7-6|-|TRBJ1-2
CASSLAGQGIGGYTF
>TRBV6-5|-|TRBJ1-1
CASSYRDRASSEAFF
>TRBV7-9|few|TRBJ2-6
CASSLSSSSGANVLTF